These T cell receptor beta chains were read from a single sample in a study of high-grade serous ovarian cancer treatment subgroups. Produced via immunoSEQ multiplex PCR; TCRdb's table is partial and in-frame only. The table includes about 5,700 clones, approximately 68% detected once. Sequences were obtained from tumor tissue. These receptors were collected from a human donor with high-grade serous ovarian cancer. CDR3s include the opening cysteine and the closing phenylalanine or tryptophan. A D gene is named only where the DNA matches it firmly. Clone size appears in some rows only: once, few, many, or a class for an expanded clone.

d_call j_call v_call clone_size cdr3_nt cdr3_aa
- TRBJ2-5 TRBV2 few TGTGCCAGCAAATTCCAAGAGACCCAGTACTTC CASKFQETQYF
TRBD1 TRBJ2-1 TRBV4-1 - TGCGCCAGCAGCCAAGAGGGACAGGGTACATATGAGCAGTTCTTC CASSQEGQGTYEQFF
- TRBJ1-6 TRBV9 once TGTGCCAGCAGCCCTAGCCGGGATTCACCCCTCCACTTT CASSPSRDSPLHF
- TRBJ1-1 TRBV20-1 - TGCAGTGCTGTCAGGGGCACTGAAGCTTTCTTT CSAVRGTEAFF
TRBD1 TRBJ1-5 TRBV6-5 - TGTGCCAGCGAAGACAGGGGGCTAAGCAATCAGCCCCAGCATTTT CASEDRGLSNQPQHF
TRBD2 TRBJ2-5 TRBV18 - TGTGCCAGCTCACCTGGACTAGAGGAGACCCAGTACTTC CASSPGLEETQYF
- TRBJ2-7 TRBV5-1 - TGCGCCAGCAGCTTGTATGCCAGGGAGGACGAGCAGTACTTC CASSLYAREDEQYF
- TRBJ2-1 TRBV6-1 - TGTGCCAGTTTAAGTAGACCACAGGTGGGCAATGAGCAGTTCTTC CASLSRPQVGNEQFF
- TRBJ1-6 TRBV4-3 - TGCGCCAGCAGCCAAGTTCGGGGAAAGGGTTCACCCCTCCACTTT CASSQVRGKGSPLHF
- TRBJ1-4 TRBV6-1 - TGTGCCAGCAGTGAAGTCGGATGGGGGTTCGGGGAAAAACTGTTTTTT CASSEVGWGFGEKLFF
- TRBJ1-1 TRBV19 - TGTGCCAGTAGTTTCTGGACTGAAGCTTTCTTT CASSFWTEAFF
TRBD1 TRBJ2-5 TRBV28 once TGTGCCAGCAGTTTAGGGACAGGGGGTCCAGGGACCCAGTACTTC CASSLGTGGPGTQYF
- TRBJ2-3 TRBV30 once TGTGCCTGGAGTGTAGTCAGCTCAGATACGCAGTATTTT CAWSVVSSDTQYF
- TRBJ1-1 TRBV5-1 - TGCGCCAGTCGGGACCTTCTGAACACTGAAGCTTTCTTT CASRDLLNTEAFF
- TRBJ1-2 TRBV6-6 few TGTGCCAGCAGTGGCGGGACTTCGTATGGCTACACCTTC CASSGGTSYGYTF
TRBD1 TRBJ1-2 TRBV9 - TGTGCCAGCAGCGCCCAGGGGGGGGCTAGCTACACCTTC CASSAQGGASYTF
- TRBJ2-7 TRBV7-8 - TGTGCCAGCAGCTTCTCACTAGGGGCGTCCTACGAGCAGTACTTC CASSFSLGASYEQYF
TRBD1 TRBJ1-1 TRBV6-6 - TGTGCCAGCAGTTTGGGACAGAAAACTTTCTTT CASSLGQKTFF
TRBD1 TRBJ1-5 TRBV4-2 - TGTGCCAGCAGCGCGACAGGGGCTCCAAATCAGCCCCAGCATTTT CASSATGAPNQPQHF
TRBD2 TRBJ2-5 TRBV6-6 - TGTGCCAGCGTGGCTAGCGGACAAGAGACCCAGTACTTC CASVASGQETQYF
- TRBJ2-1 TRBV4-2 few TGTGCCAGCAGCCAAGACTTGAACAGGGGCGGGGATGAGCAGTTCTTC CASSQDLNRGGDEQFF
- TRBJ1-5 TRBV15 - TGTGCCACCAGCAGCGGGATAGGGAGGGACAATCAGCCCCAGCATTTT CATSSGIGRDNQPQHF
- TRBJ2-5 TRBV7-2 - TGTGCCAGCAGCTCCGGGACTCACAAAGAGACCCAGTACTTC CASSSGTHKETQYF
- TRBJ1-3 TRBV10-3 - TGTGCCATCAGTGATACCAATCAGGGGAGAAACACCATATATTTT CAISDTNQGRNTIYF
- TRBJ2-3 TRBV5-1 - TGCGCCAGCAGCTTGGCGGGGAGCACAGATACGCAGTATTTT CASSLAGSTDTQYF
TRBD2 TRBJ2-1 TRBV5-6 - TGTGCCAGCAGCGGACCTAGCGGCCCAGAGTGGACGCAGTTCTTC CASSGPSGPEWTQFF
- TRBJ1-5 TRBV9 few TGTGCCAGCAGCGTAGGGGGGGCCTGGGATCAGCCCCAGCATTTT CASSVGGAWDQPQHF
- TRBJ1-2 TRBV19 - TGTGCCAGTAGTATCGCTGCAGGCCCTTATGGCTACACCTTC CASSIAAGPYGYTF
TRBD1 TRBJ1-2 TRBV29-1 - TGCAGCGTTGACGGGGGGACAGGCCATGGCTACACCTTC CSVDGGTGHGYTF
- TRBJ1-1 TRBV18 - TGTGCCAGCTCACCCGTGGAGGGGGGGGACGACACTGAAGCTTTCTTT CASSPVEGGDDTEAFF